The present T cell receptor beta chain was sequenced within a study of T-cell memory formation after mild COVID-19. As for the study in general: Clusters of TCRs were largely donor specific. General study points: The appearance of some responding clones in pre-infection memory suggested that cross-reactive memory joined. Later expanders leaned CD4+, whereas day 15 to 85 contracting clones were balanced CD4/CD8.

The CDR3 loop spans 18 amino acids. Trimming took 2 bases from V and 6 from J; bases not matched to a gene: 15. The germline V gene has CDR1 SNHLY and CDR2 FYNNEI. UMIs and sample barcodes were carried by the TCR alpha and TCR beta cDNA libraries that 5'RACE produced using constant-segment primers. TCRdb ran MiXCR on the 5' RACE reads and lists one entry per CDR3 protein. This sample yields 140,000 or so distinct CDR3 sequences, of which around 15% are seen a single time; about 26% belongs to the top ten. With regard to this clonotype: What it binds is unknown.

Specimen: PBMCs or a T cell subset sorted from them (not recorded which). The TCR was taken from an adult woman who had mild COVID-19 (a few samples of this study predate the infection). Cell type and time point are not known. The chain has TRBV2 and TRBJ2-2; TRBD1 agrees at 7 bases. In DNA form, the CDR3 reads TGTGCCAGCAGTGAATCCCTAAACCGGGACAGCGCCTCCGGGGAGCTGTTTTTT. Translated: CASSESLNRDSASGELFF.